The 13 T cell receptor beta chains below were found in one sample sequenced in a study of radiation and T cells in renal cell carcinoma (dated by TCRdb to 2020 to 2022). Libraries were prepared through the immunoSEQ multiplex PCR assay. In TCRdb, the immuneACCESS table is reduced to in-frame sequences with V and J assigned. These tables do not hold every clone; where another copy was compared, an unresolved V gene accounts for under half, and the others remain unexplained. The sample profile shows about 140,000 clones; 75% to 90% of them were found once. Jointly, the top ten make up under 25% of the sample. According to the study, the label for this sample's time point signals: baseline pretreatment blood. Interpreted using the paper, the treatment or condition label stands for: 15 Gy SBRT to primary tumor, nephrectomy 4 weeks later. The material sequenced was blood, taken from a patient whose treatment included radiotherapy and nephrectomy. These receptors were taken from a woman in her fifties or sixties with renal cell carcinoma.

The chain links TRBV7-8 to TRBJ2-7; 9 nucleotides match TRBD1. The CDR3 sequence is 17 residues long. Trimming at V came to 0 bases and at J to 0 bases, leaving 6 bases not matched to a gene. Germline V gene data show CDR1 as SGHVS and CDR2 as FQNEAQ. CDR3 coding DNA: TGTGCCAGCAGCTTAGCGCTAGGACAGGGGAGCTCCTACGAGCAGTACTTC. Its translation is CASSLALGQGSSYEQYF.

This rearrangement joins TRBV6-5 to TRBJ2-5, with a tentative D call TRBD2 (7 bases). Germline-derived CDR1 and CDR2 are MNHEY and SVGAGI. The CDR3 length is 16 residues. The V end was cut by 2 bases, the J end by 5 bases, with 18 bases between. CDR3 bases: TGTGCCAGCAGTTACACATATCCTAAGGGGGGGGAGACCCAGTACTTC. Translating it yields CASSYTYPKGGETQYF.

This chain connects TRBV27 to TRBJ2-1; 7 bases are a match to TRBD2. This CDR3 has 14 residues. CDR1 and CDR2 (germline): MNHEY, SMNVEV (reference sequence). V gave up 2 bases and J gave up 9 bases; unmatched junction bases: 7. The DNA of the CDR3 is TGTGCCAGCAGTTTAACGGGAGGCGTGGGTGAGCAGTTCTTC. Amino acid sequence: CASSLTGGVGEQFF.

The rearrangement joins TRBV30 to TRBJ1-1; the D gene is possibly TRBD1 (6 bases). The germline CDR1 and CDR2 sequences are GTSNPN and SVGIG (reference sequence). The V gene lost 5 bases and the J gene lost 1 base, with 8 bases spanning the gap. The CDR3 spans 12 residues. CDR3 bases: TGTGCCTGGGGACAGACGAACACTGAAGCTTTCTTT. Its translation: CAWGQTNTEAFF.

The chain combines TRBV29-1 with TRBJ2-3, with 12 bases matching TRBD2. V shed 7 bases, J shed 3 bases, and the junction held 2 bases outside the gene matches. Germline values: CDR1 SQVTM, CDR2 ANQGSEA. The CDR3 length is 13 residues. The CDR3 DNA follows: TGCAGCGCACTAGCGGGAGGAACAGATACGCAGTATTTT. It specifies CSALAGGTDTQYF.

The chain combines TRBV9 with TRBJ2-5, with a tentative D call TRBD1 (5 bases). Germline V lookup: CDR1 SGDLS, CDR2 YYNGEE. Trimming shortened V by 2 bases and J by 4 bases, and 15 bases separated the two germline ends. The CDR3 has 15 amino acids. The CDR3 spells CASSVIQGQGETQYF. The CDR3 DNA follows: TGTGCCAGCAGCGTCATCCAAGGACAAGGAGAGACCCAGTACTTC.

This clone was seen once. The J gene is TRBJ1-1, the V gene TRBV19; D call uncertain. V lost 5 bases and J lost 1, with 8 bases in between. Germline V gene lookup returns CDR1 LNHDA and CDR2 SQIVND (reference sequence). This CDR3 has 13 residues. This CDR3 is CASSVDWNTEAFF. DNA of the CDR3: TGTGCCAGTAGTGTCGATTGGAACACTGAAGCTTTCTTT.

V usage is TRBV6-6 and J usage is TRBJ1-2, with 8 bases identical to TRBD1. The CDR3 runs to 15 residues. Germline trimming cut 2 bases from V and 8 bases from J; bases unmatched to any gene: 10. Germline V gene lookup returns CDR1 MNHNY and CDR2 SVGAGI (reference sequence). CDR3 amino acids: CASSYAPGGEQGYTF. The CDR3 DNA reads TGTGCCAGCAGTTACGCCCCAGGGGGCGAACAGGGCTACACCTTC.

This clone has only one observation. V is TRBV4-3 and J is TRBJ1-4; a weak D match, TRBD1 (5 bases). Germline V gene data show CDR1 as LGHNA and CDR2 as YSLEER. Trimming stripped 0 bases from V and 4 bases from J, with 18 bases between. The CDR3 is made up of 18 amino acids. DNA of the CDR3: TGCGCCAGCAGCCAAGATTTAATCTCAGGGACTTTTAATGAAAAACTGTTTTTT. Protein product: CASSQDLISGTFNEKLFF.

This chain's CDR3 is CASSSRVFGNTIYF. The CDR3 DNA is TGTGCCAGCAGCTCGAGGGTTTTTGGAAACACCATATATTTT. This rearrangement joins TRBV7-2 to TRBJ1-3; no reliable D call. The CDR3 is 14 residues long. V dropped 4 bases and J dropped 3 bases, with 10 bases sitting between them. Germline V gene sequence: CDR1 SGHTA, CDR2 FQGNSA. Looking up the rest from reference TRBV7-2 and TRBJ1-3 gives the full variable domain: GAGVSQSPSNKVTEKGKDVELRCDPISGHTALYWYRQSLGQGLEFLIYFQGNSAPDKSGLPSDRFSAERTGGSVSTLTIQRTQQEDSAVYLCASSSRVFGNTIYFGEGSWLTVV.

The chain recombines TRBV5-6 with TRBJ2-7; D is uncertain. V was cut by 6 bases and J by 6 bases, with 16 bases left in between. Germline lookup yields CDR1 SGHDT and CDR2 YYEEEE. The CDR3 contains 13 residues. CDR3 DNA: TGTGCCAGCACCAATGACCTACCCAGCGAGCAGTACTTC. Translation gives CASTNDLPSEQYF.

The genes are TRBV27 and TRBJ1-6, with D tentatively TRBD1 (5 bases). The V gene's germline CDR1 is MNHEY and CDR2 SMNVEV (reference sequence). This CDR3 is 17 amino acids long. V was cut by 1 base and J by 1 base, with 11 bases left in between. The CDR3 protein is CASSLYGGPSYNSPLHF. CDR3 nucleotides: TGTGCCAGCAGTTTATACGGGGGACCGTCCTATAATTCACCCCTCCACTTT.

V is TRBV10-3 and J is TRBJ1-3, with D unresolved. Germline values: CDR1 ENHRY, CDR2 SYGVKD. This CDR3 has 16 amino acids. V lost 0 bases and J lost 0, with 9 bases in between. CDR3 amino acids: CAISESKGASGNTIYF. CDR3 DNA: TGTGCCATCAGTGAGTCGAAGGGAGCCTCTGGAAACACCATATATTTT.